This T cell receptor (beta chain) comes out of a study of control samples from healthy donors and cancer patients. Repertoires were generated with immunoSEQ multiplex PCR, while TCRdb's copy carries only in-frame clones and drops some. Of tens of thousands of clones listed, 88% are singletons. The CDR3 runs 11 residues. V was clipped by 6 bases and J by 7 bases, with 9 bases between them. Germline CDR1 reads MNHEY; CDR2 reads SVGEGT. Sequenced material: blood. The chain joins TRBV6-2 or TRBV6-3 to TRBJ1-1; D is unresolved. The receptor comes from a woman aged 70-85 years in good health. The CDR3 loop is CASSLDREAFF. CDR3 nucleotides: TGTGCCAGCAGCCTGGACCGTGAAGCTTTCTTT.